This T cell receptor beta chain was recorded in a study of Graves' ophthalmopathy and Graves' hyperthyroidism. Findings and caveats of the study: Blood also harbored most expanded thyroid clonotypes above 0.001 frequency. With less than 90% sensitivity and less than 83% specificity, a 13-signature model separated ophthalmopathy from stable hyperthyroidism.

As to this clonotype: Its antigen is unidentified.

Amplification from RNA transcripts yielded the TCR beta CDR3 regions. The authors performed first-round RT-PCR with HTBI primers and then a second-round multiplex PCR. Using its own MiXCR run on the multiplex PCR reads, TCRdb lists one record per CDR3 protein. The sample carries 230,000 or so distinct CDR3 sequences, roughly 50% recorded once. Sample: peripheral blood. The receptor's source is an adult man with Graves' ophthalmopathy.

The DNA of the CDR3 is TGCAGTGCTCGAAGGGGCAATGGGAATGAAAAACTGTTTTTT. This sequence encodes CSARRGNGNEKLFF. The rearrangement uses TRBV20-1 and TRBJ1-4, with D perhaps matching TRBD1 (5 bases). This CDR3 is built from 14 residues. Trimming pared 5 bases from V and 5 bases from J, leaving 15 bases between. Germline V gives CDR1 DFQATT, CDR2 SNEGSKA (reference sequence).